This T cell receptor beta chain was identified during a study of T cells after yellow fever vaccination. In the study overall: Preparation of the low-cell-number fractions used SMART-Seq v4 Ultra Low Input.

This clonotype occurred a few times. Its target is not known. Per the germline V gene, CDR1 is SGHDN and CDR2 is FVKESK. This CDR3 contains 14 residues. V shed 3 bases and J shed 3 bases, with 11 bases lying between them. General study results and limits: Post-booster repertoires contained most primary-vaccination clones again (almost 97% CD4, about 90% CD8).

TCRdb ran MiXCR on the 5' RACE reads and lists one entry per CDR3 protein. The profile covers a few hundred thousand distinct CDR3 sequences, with 19% appearing a single time and roughly an eighth taken by the ten largest. Sample: PBMCs, taken 15 days after the yellow fever booster vaccination. The clonotype originates from a man younger than 40 who received the YFV17D yellow fever vaccine. V usage is TRBV14 and J usage is TRBJ2-5; TRBD1 is a possible D gene (6 bases). CDR3 sequence: CASSQPSGEETQYF. In nucleotides, the CDR3 is TGTGCCAGCAGCCAGCCTTCAGGGGAAGAGACCCAGTACTTC.